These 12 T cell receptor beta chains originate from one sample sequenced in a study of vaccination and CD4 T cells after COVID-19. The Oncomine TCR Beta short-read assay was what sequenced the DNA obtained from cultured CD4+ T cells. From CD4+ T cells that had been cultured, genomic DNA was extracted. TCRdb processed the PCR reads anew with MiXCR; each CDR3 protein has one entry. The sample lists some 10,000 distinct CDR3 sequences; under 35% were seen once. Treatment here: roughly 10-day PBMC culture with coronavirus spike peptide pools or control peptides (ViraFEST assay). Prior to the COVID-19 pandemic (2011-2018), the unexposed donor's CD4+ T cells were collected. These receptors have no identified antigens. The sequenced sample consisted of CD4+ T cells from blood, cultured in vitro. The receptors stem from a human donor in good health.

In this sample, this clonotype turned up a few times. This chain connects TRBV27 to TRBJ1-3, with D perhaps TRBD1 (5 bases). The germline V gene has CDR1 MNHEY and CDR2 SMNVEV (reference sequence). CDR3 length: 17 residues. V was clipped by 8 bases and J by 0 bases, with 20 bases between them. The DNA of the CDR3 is TGTGCCAGCCGTCCACCCGGGACTTCCAGCTCTGGAAACACCATATATTTT. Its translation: CASRPPGTSSSGNTIYF.

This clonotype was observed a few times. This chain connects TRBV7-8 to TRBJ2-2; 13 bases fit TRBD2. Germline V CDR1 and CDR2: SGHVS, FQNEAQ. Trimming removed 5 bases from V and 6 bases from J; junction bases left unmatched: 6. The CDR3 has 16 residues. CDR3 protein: CASSPLAGGSAGELFF. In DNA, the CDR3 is TGTGCCAGCAGCCCACTAGCGGGAGGGTCGGCCGGGGAGCTGTTTTTT.

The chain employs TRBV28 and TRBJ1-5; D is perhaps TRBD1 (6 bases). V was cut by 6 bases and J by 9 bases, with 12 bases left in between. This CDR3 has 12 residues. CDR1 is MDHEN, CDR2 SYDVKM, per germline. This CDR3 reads CASSQGYGPQHF. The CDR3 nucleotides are TGTGCCAGCAGCCAGGGGTATGGGCCCCAGCATTTT.

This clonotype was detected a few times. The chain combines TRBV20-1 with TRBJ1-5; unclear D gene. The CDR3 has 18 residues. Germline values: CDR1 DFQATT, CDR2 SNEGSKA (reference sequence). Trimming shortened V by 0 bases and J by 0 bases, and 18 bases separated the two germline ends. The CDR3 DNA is TGCAGTGCTAGAGATGGCGGTCTGGGTTATAATAGCAATCAGCCCCAGCATTTT. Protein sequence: CSARDGGLGYNSNQPQHF.

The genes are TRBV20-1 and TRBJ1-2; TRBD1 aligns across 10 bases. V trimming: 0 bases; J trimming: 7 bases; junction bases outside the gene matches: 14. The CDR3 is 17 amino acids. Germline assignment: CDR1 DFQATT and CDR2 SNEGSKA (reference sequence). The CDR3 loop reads CSARDLGGTGDFGGYTF. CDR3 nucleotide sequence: TGCAGTGCTAGAGATCTTGGAGGGACAGGGGATTTCGGTGGCTACACCTTC.

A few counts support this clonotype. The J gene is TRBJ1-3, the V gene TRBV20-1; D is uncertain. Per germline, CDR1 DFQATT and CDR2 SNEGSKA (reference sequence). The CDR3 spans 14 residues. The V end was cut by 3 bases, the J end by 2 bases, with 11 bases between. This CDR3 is CSASRSPPGNTIYF. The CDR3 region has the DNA TGCAGTGCTAGTAGGTCTCCTCCTGGAAACACCATATATTTT.

In DNA form, the CDR3 reads TGTGCCAGCAGGGCCGGGACGTGGGGAAACACCATATATTTT. It codes for CASRAGTWGNTIYF. V usage is TRBV12-3 or TRBV12-4 and J usage is TRBJ1-3; weak D call: TRBD1 (5 bases). CDR3 length: 14 residues. Between the trimmed V and J ends, which lost 6 bases and 4 bases, there was a span of 13 bases.

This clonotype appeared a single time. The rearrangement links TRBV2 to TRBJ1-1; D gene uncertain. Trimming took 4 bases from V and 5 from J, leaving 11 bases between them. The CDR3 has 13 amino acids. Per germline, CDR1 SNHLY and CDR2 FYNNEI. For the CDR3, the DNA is TGTGCCAGCAGTGGGGAGGAGAGGACTGAAGCTTTCTTT. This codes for CASSGEERTEAFF.

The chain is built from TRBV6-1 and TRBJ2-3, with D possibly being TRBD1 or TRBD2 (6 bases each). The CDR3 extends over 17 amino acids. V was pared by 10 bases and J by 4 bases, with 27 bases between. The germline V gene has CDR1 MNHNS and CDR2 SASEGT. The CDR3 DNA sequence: TGTGCCACCTCCGGGGGCTTCGGTTTGTCACGGGCAGATACGCAGTATTTT. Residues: CATSGGFGLSRADTQYF.

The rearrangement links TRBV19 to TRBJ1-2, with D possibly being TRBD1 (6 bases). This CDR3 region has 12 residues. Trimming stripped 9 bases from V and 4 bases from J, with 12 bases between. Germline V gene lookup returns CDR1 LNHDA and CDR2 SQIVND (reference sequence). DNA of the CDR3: TGTGCCAGCACAACAGGGTCCTATGGCTACACCTTC. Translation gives CASTTGSYGYTF.

In DNA, the CDR3 is TGTGCCAGCAGCTTGGGACAGGGGCTGAATTCACCCCTCCACTTT. Protein: CASSLGQGLNSPLHF. The chain employs TRBV5-4 and TRBJ1-6; 8 positions match TRBD1. Germline assignment: CDR1 SGHNT and CDR2 YYREEE (reference sequence). This CDR3 is built from 15 residues. Trimming removed 0 bases from V and 7 bases from J; junction bases left unmatched: 3.

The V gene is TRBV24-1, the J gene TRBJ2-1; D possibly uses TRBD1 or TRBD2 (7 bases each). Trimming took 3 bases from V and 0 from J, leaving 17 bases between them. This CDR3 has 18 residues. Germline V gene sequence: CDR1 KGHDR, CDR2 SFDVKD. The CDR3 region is CATSDPRGGTASYNEQFF. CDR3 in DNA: TGTGCCACCAGTGATCCGAGGGGAGGGACAGCCTCCTACAATGAGCAGTTCTTC.